This T cell receptor (beta chain) was sequenced for a study of blood T cell repertoires in COVID-19 (TCRdb year 2020). At the level of the whole study: Collaborator samples came from the United States, Italy and Spain and covered acute and convalescent phases of COVID-19. A freely available public database, intended as a resource for researchers studying the immune response to SARS-CoV-2, is where the repertoires were released. Where available, HLA class I and class II types were taken from metadata supplied by the sample provider and were not determined by assay-based typing. The material from the prospective study consisted of cDNA or gDNA derived from T cells, B-cell-depleted T cells, or PBMCs. A de-identified subject ID, COVID-19 status, age in years and sex were almost always included in the sample metadata. The dataset comprised deeply sampled blood TCRbeta repertoires from subjects exposed to, actively infected with, or recovered from COVID-19. The samples were drawn from the first 160 participants of the ongoing ImmuneRACE study and from 950 to 1,500 subjects provided by 6 global collaborators.

TCRbeta CDR3 regions were amplified from genomic DNA by means of the immunoSEQ Assay, a bias-controlled multiplex PCR. The authors' analysis ran thus. Nucleated cell counts per sample were estimated from amplification of reference gene primers within the assay. To quantify the absolute abundance of each unique TCRbeta CDR3 rearrangement, sequence reads were collapsed and filtered. For each sample, productive Simpson clonality was calculated by taking the square root of Simpson's diversity index across productive rearrangements. The source is immuneACCESS, and TCRdb retained only in-frame sequences with V and J called. Part of the clones is not carried over; for the studies checked, unresolved V genes explain less than half of this, and the remainder is unexplained. D and trimming were read from the DNA, whereas the V and J calls and clone size are those reported in that table. This sample gives some 170,000 clones in total; around 76% of them show up just once. About 8.4% of the sample is in the top ten clones.

General conclusions and limits of the study: The amount of clinical and demographic metadata varied by source and participant and was provided uncurated.

After removal of 10 bases from V and 6 bases from J, the junction retains 10 bases not matched to a gene. The CDR3 spans 14 residues, from the cysteine through the phenylalanine. The CDR3 DNA has 42 bases and is translated from base 1. Per the germline V gene (reference sequence), WNHNN is the CDR1 and SYGVQD is the CDR2. Collaborating institutions collected whole blood in K2EDTA tubes following their own protocols. Collaborator samples were shipped for TCRbeta analysis as frozen whole blood, isolated PBMCs, or DNA extracted from either sample type. Note on this clone: Its antigen is not yet known. No base quality values were provided; no much bigger clone lies one nucleotide off.

The chain couples TRBV10-1 to TRBJ2-3, and 10 bases in between align with TRBD1. Sequencing was carried out using peripheral blood. The origin of this receptor is a woman in her 70s with acute or convalescent COVID-19. The sequenced DNA: TGCGCCACTATGCCCGGGACAGGGGTGGATACGCAGTATTTT. Its protein reads: CATMPGTGVDTQYF.